Presented here are 10 T cell receptor beta chains from one specimen sequenced in a study of preoperative IRX-2 immunotherapy in early breast cancer. Treatment given: preoperative locoregional IRX-2 cytokine immunotherapy. Measured with immunoSEQ multiplex PCR; TCRdb has only the in-frame clones, and not every one. The repertoire has around 57,000 clones, approximately 94% of them found once; the top ten carry under 2%. This material was acquired from a patient treated with IRX-2 immunotherapy. The receptors come from a human donor with breast cancer.

The rearrangement joins TRBV5-4 to TRBJ2-5; TRBD2 might be the D (5 bases). Deletions cut 1 base from V and 4 bases from J, with 8 bases between. Germline V gene lookup returns CDR1 SGHNT and CDR2 YYREEE (reference sequence). This CDR3 is built from 13 residues. The CDR3 DNA reads as TGTGCCAGCAGCTTGAGCGGCGGAGAGACCCAGTACTTC. As protein: CASSLSGGETQYF.

V and J are TRBV15 and TRBJ2-4; D may be TRBD1 (6 bases). Trimming cost V 4 bases and J 0 bases, with 10 bases left between them. The CDR3 covers 15 residues. Germline V gene data show CDR1 as LNHNV and CDR2 as YYDKDF (reference sequence). The CDR3 here is CATSTWTVAKNIQYF. In DNA, the CDR3 is TGTGCCACCAGCACCTGGACAGTAGCCAAAAACATTCAGTACTTC.

The rearrangement uses TRBV2 and TRBJ1-5, with D tentatively TRBD1 (6 bases). V lost 3 bases and J lost 5, with 11 bases in between. Germline CDR1 is SNHLY and CDR2 is FYNNEI. The CDR3 sequence is 14 residues long. CDR3 sequence reads: CASSDGQRHQPQHF. The CDR3 DNA follows: TGTGCCAGCAGTGATGGACAGCGGCATCAGCCCCAGCATTTT.

This chain uses TRBV28 with TRBJ1-4; D perhaps matches TRBD1 (5 bases). V was trimmed by 6 bases and J by 7 bases, leaving 18 bases between them. Germline V gives CDR1 MDHEN, CDR2 SYDVKM. CDR3 length: 15 residues. CDR3 residues: CASRVRQLWGEKLFF. Here the CDR3 DNA reads TGTGCCAGCAGGGTCAGACAGTTGTGGGGTGAAAAACTGTTTTTT. The full variable domain, its missing parts supplied by reference TRBV28 and TRBJ1-4, is DVKVTQSSRYLVKRTGEKVFLECVQDMDHENMFWYRQDPGLGLRLIYFSYDVKMKEKGDIPEGYSVSREKKERFSLILESASTNQTSMYLCASRVRQLWGEKLFFGSGTQLSVL.

V is TRBV7-2 and J is TRBJ1-1; tentative D call: TRBD1 (5 bases). In germline, CDR1 is SGHTA, CDR2 FQGNSA. Between the trimmed V and J ends, which lost 5 bases and 0 bases, there was a span of 19 bases. CDR3 size: 17 residues. The CDR3 nucleotides read TGTGCCAGCAGCCCAAGGTGGGGCGCGTTCTTGAACACTGAAGCTTTCTTT. Amino acid sequence: CASSPRWGAFLNTEAFF.

V is TRBV28 and J is TRBJ1-2; D is possibly TRBD1 (5 bases). The germline V gene encodes CDR1 MDHEN and CDR2 SYDVKM. The CDR3 consists of 15 residues. V lost 6 bases, J lost 2 bases, and 16 bases lay in between. This CDR3 is CASSRVEVLNYGYTF. The CDR3 DNA reads as TGTGCCAGCAGCAGGGTGGAAGTACTCAACTATGGCTACACCTTC.

The J gene is TRBJ1-4, the V gene TRBV7-9; no reliable D call. The CDR3 consists of 13 residues. Germline CDR1 and CDR2: SEHNR and FQNEAQ (reference sequence). Trimming shortened V by 6 bases and J by 8 bases, and 13 bases separated the two germline ends. CDR3 sequence (DNA): TGTGCCAGCAGAAACGGGGTCAGGGAAAAACTGTTTTTT. Its protein product is CASRNGVREKLFF.

The chain employs TRBV4-1 and TRBJ1-1; D remains unclear. The germline CDR1 and CDR2 sequences are MGHRA and YSYEKL. The CDR3 has 15 amino acids. V gave up 0 bases and J gave up 0 bases, with 8 bases separating them. CDR3 DNA: TGCGCCAGCAGCCAAGAGTATCCCATGAACACTGAAGCTTTCTTT. Translated: CASSQEYPMNTEAFF.

V usage is TRBV14 and J usage is TRBJ2-3; no reliable D call. CDR1 is SGHDN, CDR2 FVKESK, per germline. The CDR3 has 12 amino acids. Between the trimmed V and J ends, which lost 1 base and 8 bases, there was a span of 7 bases. The CDR3 DNA reads TGTGCCAGCAGCCAAGGACTGGGTACGCAGTATTTT. It is translated as CASSQGLGTQYF.

The chain recombines TRBV4-2 with TRBJ2-3; 12 bases match TRBD2. CDR3 length equals 16 residues. Looked up from germline, CDR1 is LGHNA and CDR2 is YNFKEQ. V lost 1 base to trimming and J lost 4 bases; unmatched junction nucleotides: 3. CDR3 region: CASSQAPSGGADTQYF. The CDR3 DNA reads TGTGCCAGCAGCCAAGCCCCTAGCGGGGGGGCAGATACGCAGTATTTT.